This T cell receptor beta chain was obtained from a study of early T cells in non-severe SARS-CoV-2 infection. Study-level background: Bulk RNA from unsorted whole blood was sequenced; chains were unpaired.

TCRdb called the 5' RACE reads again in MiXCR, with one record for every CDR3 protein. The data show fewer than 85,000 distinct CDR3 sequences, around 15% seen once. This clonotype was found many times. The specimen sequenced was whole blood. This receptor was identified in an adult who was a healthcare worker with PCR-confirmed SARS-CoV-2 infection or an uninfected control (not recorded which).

Written as DNA, the CDR3 is TGCGCCAGCCTCCCCCCTAGCGGGGGGGAAAGCACAGATACGCAGTATTTT. It is translated as CASLPPSGGESTDTQYF. This rearrangement joins TRBV5-1 to TRBJ2-3; 12 positions agree with TRBD2. This CDR3 comprises 17 residues. Trimming took 7 bases from V and 0 from J; bases not matched to a gene: 9. Per the germline V gene, CDR1 is SGHRS and CDR2 is YFSETQ.